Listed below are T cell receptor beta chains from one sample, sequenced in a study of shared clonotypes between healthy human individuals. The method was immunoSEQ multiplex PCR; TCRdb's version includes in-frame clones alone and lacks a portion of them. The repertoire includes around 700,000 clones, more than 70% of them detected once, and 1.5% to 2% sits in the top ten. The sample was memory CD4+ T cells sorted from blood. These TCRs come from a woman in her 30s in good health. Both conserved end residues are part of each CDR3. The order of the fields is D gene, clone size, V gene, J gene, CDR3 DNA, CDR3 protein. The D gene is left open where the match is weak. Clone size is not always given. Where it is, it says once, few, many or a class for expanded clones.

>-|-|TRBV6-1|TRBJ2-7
TGTGCCAGCTTAAGAGGGGGGGACGAGCAGTACTTC
CASLRGGDEQYF
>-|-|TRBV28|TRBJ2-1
TGTGCCAGCAGTTTTAGAGTGCGGTACAATGAGCAGTTCTTC
CASSFRVRYNEQFF
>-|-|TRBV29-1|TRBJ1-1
TGCAGCGTTGAACAGGGACAGAACACTGAAGCTTTCTTT
CSVEQGQNTEAFF
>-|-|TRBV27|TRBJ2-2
TGTGCCAGCAGTCCGGGGATTGGAGGCACCGGGGAGCTGTTTTTT
CASSPGIGGTGELFF
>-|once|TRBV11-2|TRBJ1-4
TGTGCCAGCAGCCTCTATGGAAAAAAACTGTTTTTT
CASSLYGKKLFF
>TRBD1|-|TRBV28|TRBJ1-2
TGTGCCAGCAGACGACAGGGCGGCTATGGCTACACCTTC
CASRRQGGYGYTF
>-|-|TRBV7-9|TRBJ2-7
TGTGCCAGCAGCTTAGTAACAGGCACCCACGAGCAGTACTTC
CASSLVTGTHEQYF
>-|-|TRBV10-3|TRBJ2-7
TGTGCCATCAGTGATTATGGACTATCCTACGAGCAGTACTTC
CAISDYGLSYEQYF
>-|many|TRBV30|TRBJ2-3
TGTGCCTGGAGTCCCGGAGGGAGGGGGCCAGATACGCAGTATTTT
CAWSPGGRGPDTQYF
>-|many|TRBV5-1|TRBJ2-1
TGCGCCAGCAGCTTGTATGTCGGACGGAACAATGAGCAGTTCTTC
CASSLYVGRNNEQFF
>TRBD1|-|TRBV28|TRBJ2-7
TGTGCCAGCAGTTTAGGTCAGGGGGCCCACGAGCAGTACTTC
CASSLGQGAHEQYF
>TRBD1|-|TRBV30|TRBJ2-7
TGTGCCTGGAGCAGGGGGTGGGAGCAGTACTTC
CAWSRGWEQYF
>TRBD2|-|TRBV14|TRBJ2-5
TGTGCCAGCAGCCGTCACCTAGCGGGAGTCTGGGAGACCCAGTACTTC
CASSRHLAGVWETQYF
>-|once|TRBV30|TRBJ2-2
TGTGCCTGGAGTGTACCGGACCGAGCCGGGGAGCTGTTTTTT
CAWSVPDRAGELFF
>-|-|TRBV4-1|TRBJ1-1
TGCGCCAGCAGCCAAGACCTTGACGGGAACACTGAAGCTTTCTTT
CASSQDLDGNTEAFF
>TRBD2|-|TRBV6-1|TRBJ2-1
TGTGCCAGCAGTGATTTTTGGGCGACTAGCGGGAGGGCCGGTTACAATGAGCAGTTCTTC
CASSDFWATSGRAGYNEQFF